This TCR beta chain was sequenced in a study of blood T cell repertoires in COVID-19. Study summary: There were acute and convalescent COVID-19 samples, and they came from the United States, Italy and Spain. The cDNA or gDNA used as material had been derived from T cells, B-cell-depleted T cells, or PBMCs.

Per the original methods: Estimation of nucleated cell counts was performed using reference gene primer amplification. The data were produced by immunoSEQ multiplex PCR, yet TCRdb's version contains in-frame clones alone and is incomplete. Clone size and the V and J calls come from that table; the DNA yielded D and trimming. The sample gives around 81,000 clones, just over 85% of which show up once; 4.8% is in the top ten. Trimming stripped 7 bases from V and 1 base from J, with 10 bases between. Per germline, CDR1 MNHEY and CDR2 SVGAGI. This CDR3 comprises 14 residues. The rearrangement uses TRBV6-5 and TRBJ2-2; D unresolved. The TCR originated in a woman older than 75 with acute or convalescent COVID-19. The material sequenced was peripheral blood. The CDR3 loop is CASIWFRNTGELFF. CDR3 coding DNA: TGTGCCAGCATTTGGTTCAGGAACACCGGGGAGCTGTTTTTT.